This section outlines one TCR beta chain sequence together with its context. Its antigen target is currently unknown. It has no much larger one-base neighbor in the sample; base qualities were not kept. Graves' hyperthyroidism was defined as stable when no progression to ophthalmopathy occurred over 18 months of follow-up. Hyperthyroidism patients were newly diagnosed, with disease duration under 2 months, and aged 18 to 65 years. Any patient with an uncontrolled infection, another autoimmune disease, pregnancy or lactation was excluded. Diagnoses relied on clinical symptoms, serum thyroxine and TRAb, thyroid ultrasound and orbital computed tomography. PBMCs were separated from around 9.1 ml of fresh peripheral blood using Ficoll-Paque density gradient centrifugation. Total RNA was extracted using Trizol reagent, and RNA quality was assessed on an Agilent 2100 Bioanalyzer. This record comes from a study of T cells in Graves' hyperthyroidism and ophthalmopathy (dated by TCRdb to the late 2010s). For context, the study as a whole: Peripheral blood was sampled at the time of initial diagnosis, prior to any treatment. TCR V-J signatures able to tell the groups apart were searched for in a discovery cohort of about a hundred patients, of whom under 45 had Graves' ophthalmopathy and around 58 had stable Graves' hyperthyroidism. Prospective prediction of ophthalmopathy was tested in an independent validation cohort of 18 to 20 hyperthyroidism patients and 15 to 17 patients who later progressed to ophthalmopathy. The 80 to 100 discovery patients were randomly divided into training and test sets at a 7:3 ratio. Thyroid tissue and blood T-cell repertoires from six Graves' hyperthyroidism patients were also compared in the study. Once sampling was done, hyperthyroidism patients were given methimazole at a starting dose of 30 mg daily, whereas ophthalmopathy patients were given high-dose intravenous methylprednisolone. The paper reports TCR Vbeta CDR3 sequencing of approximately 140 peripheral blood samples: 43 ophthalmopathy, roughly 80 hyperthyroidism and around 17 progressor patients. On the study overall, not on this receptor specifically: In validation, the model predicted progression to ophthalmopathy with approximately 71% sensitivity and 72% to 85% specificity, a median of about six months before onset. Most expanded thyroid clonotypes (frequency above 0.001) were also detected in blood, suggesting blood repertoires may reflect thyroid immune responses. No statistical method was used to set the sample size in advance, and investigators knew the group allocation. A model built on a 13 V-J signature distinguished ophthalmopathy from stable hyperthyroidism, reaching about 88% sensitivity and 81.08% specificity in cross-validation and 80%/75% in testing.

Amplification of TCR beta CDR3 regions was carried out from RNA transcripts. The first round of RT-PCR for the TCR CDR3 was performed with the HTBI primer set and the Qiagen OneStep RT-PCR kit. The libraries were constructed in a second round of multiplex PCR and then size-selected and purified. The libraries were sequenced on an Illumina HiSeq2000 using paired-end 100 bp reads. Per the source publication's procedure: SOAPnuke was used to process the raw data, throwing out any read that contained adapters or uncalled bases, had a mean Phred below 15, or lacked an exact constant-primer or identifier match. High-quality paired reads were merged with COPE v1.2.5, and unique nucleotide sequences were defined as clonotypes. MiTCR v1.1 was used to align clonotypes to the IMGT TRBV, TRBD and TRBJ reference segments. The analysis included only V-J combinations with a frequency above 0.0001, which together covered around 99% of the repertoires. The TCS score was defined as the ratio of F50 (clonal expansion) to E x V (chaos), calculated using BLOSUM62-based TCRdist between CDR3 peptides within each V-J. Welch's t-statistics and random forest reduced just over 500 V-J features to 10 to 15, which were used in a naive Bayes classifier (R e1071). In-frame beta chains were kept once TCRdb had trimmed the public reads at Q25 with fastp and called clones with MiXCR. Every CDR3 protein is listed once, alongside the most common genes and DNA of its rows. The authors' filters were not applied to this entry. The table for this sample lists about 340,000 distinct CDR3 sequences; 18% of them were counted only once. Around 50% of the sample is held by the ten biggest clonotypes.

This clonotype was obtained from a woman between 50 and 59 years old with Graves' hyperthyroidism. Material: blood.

CDR3 loop: CASKSGGAGDTQYF. Here is the DNA: TGTGCCAGCAAATCCGGGGGGGCAGGAGATACGCAGTATTTT. The chain joins TRBV5-4 to TRBJ2-3; TRBD2 aligns with 8 central bases. The CDR3 measures 14 amino acids from cysteine to phenylalanine. Only CDR3 DNA is held: 42 bases, read in frame from base 1. The junction shows trimming of 6 bases on V and 5 bases on J, and the gene matches do not reach 8 bases of it. The germline V gene (reference sequence) gives CDR1 as SGHNT and CDR2 as YYREEE.